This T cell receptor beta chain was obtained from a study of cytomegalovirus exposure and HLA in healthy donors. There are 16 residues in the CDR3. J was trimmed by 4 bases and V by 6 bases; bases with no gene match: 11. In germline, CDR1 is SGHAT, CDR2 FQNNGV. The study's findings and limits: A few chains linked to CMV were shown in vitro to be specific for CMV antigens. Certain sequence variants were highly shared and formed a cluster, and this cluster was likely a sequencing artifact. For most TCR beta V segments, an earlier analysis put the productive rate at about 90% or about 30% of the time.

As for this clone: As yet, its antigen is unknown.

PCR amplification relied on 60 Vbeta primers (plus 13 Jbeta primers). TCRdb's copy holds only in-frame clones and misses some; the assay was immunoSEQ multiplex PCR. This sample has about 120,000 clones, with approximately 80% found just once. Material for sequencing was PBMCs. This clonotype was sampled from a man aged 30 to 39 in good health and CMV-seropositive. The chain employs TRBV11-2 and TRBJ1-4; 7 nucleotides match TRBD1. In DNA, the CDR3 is TGTGCCAGCAGTTATTCGGGGACAGCTTATAATGAAAAACTGTTTTTT. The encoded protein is CASSYSGTAYNEKLFF.